A single sample gave rise to the 17 T cell receptor beta chains below, sequenced in a study of vaccination effects on CD4 cells after COVID-19. TCRdb keeps only in-frame clones here, not all; method: immunoSEQ multiplex PCR. The profile covers about 22,000 clones, with around 75% appearing a single time and around 38% taken by the ten largest. Within the ViraFEST assay, antigen-specific CD4+ T cells underwent expansion with viral peptide pools prior to sequencing. Investigators separated out CD4+ T cells once around nine days of culture had passed. PCR showed that the person got SARS-CoV-2 infection at some point between March and December 2020. Their antigens remain unidentified. This sample comprised CD4+ T cells from PBMCs cultured with a peptide pool, obtained before COVID-19 vaccination. The receptor set was obtained from a human donor who had a prior SARS-CoV-2 infection.

V is TRBV3-1 (or the pseudogene TRBV3-2) and J is TRBJ2-5; D is unclear. Germline loops: CDR1 LGHDT, CDR2 YNNKEL (reference sequence). The V end lost 2 bases, the J end lost 4 bases, and 5 bases lay between the germline ends. CDR3 size: 12 residues. The chain's CDR3 is CASSQRGETQYF. The CDR3 DNA sequence: TGTGCCAGCAGCCAACGAGGAGAGACCCAGTACTTC.

This clone was detected only a few times. DNA for the CDR3: TGTGCCATCAGCCCGGGACCACAATCTGGCTACACCTTC. Protein: CAISPGPQSGYTF. The chain employs TRBV10-3 and TRBJ1-2; a possible D gene is TRBD1 (5 bases). Germline V CDR1 and CDR2: ENHRY, SYGVKD. This CDR3 has 13 residues. V was shortened by 6 bases and J by 7 bases, with 15 bases between the two germline ends.

This clone has a handful of counts. J is TRBJ1-4 and V is TRBV5-8, with TRBD1 matching 9 bases. Germline V gene lookup returns CDR1 SGHTS and CDR2 YDEGEE. The CDR3 is 16 amino acids. With 3 bases clipped from V and 6 bases from J, the junction kept 9 bases outside the gene matches. The CDR3 region is CASSYDLQGAHEKLFF. The CDR3 coding sequence is TGTGCCAGCAGCTACGACCTACAGGGGGCGCATGAAAAACTGTTTTTT. Filled out from reference TRBV5-8 and TRBJ1-4, the complete variable domain reads EAGVTQSPTHLIKTRGQQATLRCSPISGHTSVYWYQQALGLGLQFLLWYDEGEERNRGNFPPRFSGRQFPNYSSELNVNALELEDSALYLCASSYDLQGAHEKLFFGSGTQLSVL.

The chain employs TRBV11-3 and TRBJ2-3; either TRBD1 or TRBD2 may fit D (5 bases each). V lost 2 bases to trimming and J lost 1 base, with 13 bases between them. The CDR3 runs 16 residues. The germline V gene encodes CDR1 SGHNT and CDR2 YENEEA. CDR3 amino acids: CASSLRRDGGTDTQYF. The CDR3 region has the DNA TGTGCCAGCAGCTTACGCCGGGACGGCGGCACAGATACGCAGTATTTT.

The chain links TRBV5-5 to TRBJ1-1, with a possible D match to TRBD1 (6 bases). Germline values: CDR1 SGHKS, CDR2 YYEKEE (reference sequence). V was pared by 1 base and J by 0 bases, with 10 bases between. The CDR3 contains 15 residues. The CDR3 region is CASSLQGQMNTEAFF. The CDR3 DNA reads as TGTGCCAGCAGCTTGCAAGGACAGATGAACACTGAAGCTTTCTTT.

This clone showed up just a few times. The V and J genes are TRBV5-1 and TRBJ2-5; D is unresolved. The CDR3 loop spans 12 amino acids. V was shortened by 0 bases and J by 2 bases, with 2 bases between the two germline ends. The germline V gene has CDR1 SGHRS and CDR2 YFSETQ. CDR3 amino acids: CASSLVQETQYF. CDR3 DNA: TGCGCCAGCAGCTTGGTTCAAGAGACCCAGTACTTC.

The table lists this clone with a few counts. The chain uses TRBV6-5 and TRBJ2-5, with D perhaps matching TRBD2 (5 bases). The germline gives CDR1 MNHEY, CDR2 SVGAGI. Trimming removed 11 bases at V and 4 bases at J, with 14 bases between. The CDR3 contains 12 residues. The CDR3 spells CAGGGLSETQYF. The CDR3 DNA follows: TGTGCCGGTGGAGGTTTGTCAGAGACCCAGTACTTC.

V is TRBV29-1 and J is TRBJ2-1, with 7 bases identical to TRBD2. The V segment lost 6 bases and the J segment 5 bases; nucleotides outside the gene matches: 13. The CDR3 length is 15 residues. The V gene's germline CDR1 is SQVTM and CDR2 ANQGSEA. CDR3: CSVGGWDWGNNEQFF. In DNA, the CDR3 is TGCAGCGTCGGGGGGTGGGACTGGGGAAACAATGAGCAGTTCTTC.

The rearrangement links TRBV28 to TRBJ2-1, with 13 positions matching TRBD2. Per the germline V gene, CDR1 is MDHEN and CDR2 is SYDVKM. The CDR3 has 17 amino acids. The junction had 17 bases not matched to a gene; V was cut back by 4 bases and J by 14 bases. Here the CDR3 reads CASSSLTSGRLGSAKFF. The CDR3 DNA follows: TGTGCCAGCAGTTCCCTGACTAGCGGGAGGTTAGGATCGGCAAAGTTCTTC.

The rearrangement uses TRBV4-1 and TRBJ2-1, with TRBD1 identical over 8 bases. With 4 bases clipped from V and 1 base from J, the junction kept 6 bases outside the gene matches. CDR1 and CDR2 (germline): MGHRA, YSYEKL. This CDR3 contains 16 residues. The CDR3 region is CASSLGQGVSYNEQFF. The CDR3, as DNA: TGCGCCAGCAGCCTAGGACAGGGAGTGTCCTACAATGAGCAGTTCTTC.

The chain employs TRBV7-8 and TRBJ1-1; D not resolved. Trimming stripped 1 base from V and 3 bases from J, with 9 bases between. The CDR3 is 14 residues long. Germline V gene sequence: CDR1 SGHVS, CDR2 FQNEAQ. The CDR3 sequence is CASSLGLDHTEAFF. The CDR3 DNA follows: TGTGCCAGCAGCTTAGGGTTAGACCACACTGAAGCTTTCTTT.

This clone was recorded a few times. The V and J genes are TRBV30 and TRBJ1-6; possible D gene TRBD1, 6 bases. From germline, CDR1 is GTSNPN and CDR2 SVGIG (reference sequence). CDR3 length equals 15 residues. V was shortened by 0 bases and J by 7 bases, with 13 bases between the two germline ends. In DNA form, the CDR3 reads TGTGCCTGGAGTGTAATTTTGGGGGGCAATTCACCCCTCCACTTT. Amino acids: CAWSVILGGNSPLHF.

The CDR3 DNA is TGTGCCAGCAAGCTGGACGGCACCGGGGAGCTGTTTTTT. It is translated as CASKLDGTGELFF. The V and J genes are TRBV7-9 and TRBJ2-2; D is ambiguous. Trimming shortened V by 7 bases and J by 4 bases, and 10 bases separated the two germline ends. Germline CDR1 reads SEHNR; CDR2 reads FQNEAQ (reference sequence). The CDR3 has 13 residues.

This chain uses TRBV28 with TRBJ1-4; 9 positions match TRBD1. Trimming cost V 3 bases and J 6 bases; bases outside gene matches: 2. Germline V gives CDR1 MDHEN, CDR2 SYDVKM. The CDR3 consists of 14 residues. This CDR3 reads CASSFYRGHEKLFF. The DNA for the CDR3 is TGTGCCAGCAGTTTCTACAGGGGGCATGAAAAACTGTTTTTT.

V usage is TRBV15 and J usage is TRBJ2-3; 9 bases line up with TRBD2. V gave up 1 base and J gave up 1 base; unmatched junction bases: 6. This CDR3 region has 17 residues. Germline CDR1 and CDR2: LNHNV and YYDKDF (reference sequence). This chain's CDR3 is CATSRARAGGRTDTQYF. The CDR3 bases are TGTGCCACCAGCAGAGCAAGAGCGGGAGGCCGCACAGATACGCAGTATTTT.

The chain recombines TRBV9 with TRBJ2-3; D not certain. CDR1 is SGDLS and CDR2 is YYNGEE in the germline V gene. The CDR3 covers 13 residues. The V end was cut by 7 bases, the J end by 0 bases, with 9 bases between. CDR3 coding DNA: TGTGCCAGCGGAGCTTCTAGCACAGATACGCAGTATTTT. Its translation: CASGASSTDTQYF.

In its sample, this clone was seen once. V is TRBV18 and J is TRBJ1-3; 8 bases align to TRBD1. Germline CDR1 and CDR2: KGHSH and LQKENI. V was pared by 1 base and J by 4 bases, with 3 bases of the junction left unmatched. The CDR3 is made up of 15 amino acids. Here the CDR3 DNA reads TGTGCCAGCTCACCACGAGGGACAGGAGGAAACACCATATATTTT. Its translation is CASSPRGTGGNTIYF.